A single sample gave rise to the 22 T cell receptor beta chains below, sequenced in a study of T cell changes during pregnancy in multiple sclerosis. The repertoire was sequenced with immunoSEQ multiplex PCR; TCRdb's copy has only in-frame clones and lacks some. This sample has around 100,000 clones, with around 94% found just once. The sample in question was peripheral blood, obtained in the second trimester of pregnancy. The receptors derive from a female donor with multiple sclerosis, enrolled in a pregnancy study.

This rearrangement joins TRBV4-1 to TRBJ2-3; 7 bases are shared with TRBD2. CDR1 and CDR2 from the germline V gene are MGHRA and YSYEKL. The V and J ends lost 3 bases and 0 bases, in that order; junction bases with no gene match: 12. The CDR3 sequence is 18 residues long. This CDR3 reads CASSHDLGGSISTDTQYF. CDR3 sequence (DNA): TGCGCCAGCAGCCATGATCTGGGCGGGAGTATTAGCACAGATACGCAGTATTTT.

The V and J genes are TRBV7-2 and TRBJ1-4, with no clear D. Between the trimmed V and J ends, which lost 5 bases and 4 bases, there was a span of 23 bases. Germline assignment: CDR1 SGHTA and CDR2 FQGNSA. This CDR3 region has 18 residues. Here the CDR3 DNA reads TGTGCCAGCAGCCAAACCCCGGACTTCCACCTCCTTAATGAAAAACTGTTTTTT. It translates to CASSQTPDFHLLNEKLFF. The full variable domain, completed using reference TRBV7-2 and TRBJ1-4, is GAGVSQSPSNKVTEKGKDVELRCDPISGHTALYWYRQSLGQGLEFLIYFQGNSAPDKSGLPSDRFSAERTGGSVSTLTIQRTQQEDSAVYLCASSQTPDFHLLNEKLFFGSGTQLSVL.

This sequence joins TRBV11-3 and TRBJ2-7; 8 bases fit TRBD2. V trimming: 5 bases; J trimming: 0 bases; junction bases outside the gene matches: 9. CDR3 length equals 16 residues. CDR1 and CDR2 from the germline V gene are SGHNT and YENEEA. CDR3 protein: CASSPSGGRSSYEQYF. The DNA for the CDR3 is TGTGCCAGCAGCCCCAGCGGGGGTAGGAGCTCCTACGAGCAGTACTTC.

The V and J genes are TRBV2 and TRBJ1-2, with 9 nucleotides matching TRBD1. Germline CDR1 is SNHLY and CDR2 is FYNNEI. This CDR3 is 15 amino acids long. The V segment lost 6 bases and the J segment 0 bases; nucleotides outside the gene matches: 5. The CDR3 protein is CASRGQGSANYGYTF. In nucleotides, the CDR3 is TGTGCCAGCAGGGGACAGGGATCAGCTAACTATGGCTACACCTTC.

The rearrangement links TRBV29-1 to TRBJ1-1; D might be TRBD1 (6 bases). Trimming shortened V by 4 bases and J by 11 bases, and 17 bases separated the two germline ends. From germline, CDR1 is SQVTM and CDR2 ANQGSEA. The CDR3 loop spans 12 amino acids. The CDR3 sequence: CSVGVGGRPAFF. CDR3 sequence (DNA): TGCAGCGTTGGGGTGGGGGGGCGGCCGGCTTTCTTT. The variable domain in full, completed from reference TRBV29-1 and TRBJ1-1, reads SAVISQKPSRDICQRGTSLTIQCQVDSQVTMMFWYRQQPGQSLTLIATANQGSEATYESGFVIDKFPISRPNLTFSTLTVSNMSPEDSSIYLCSVGVGGRPAFFGQGTRLTVV.

The rearrangement joins TRBV7-9 to TRBJ1-5; D remains unclear. Trimming pared 8 bases from V and 4 bases from J, leaving 12 bases between. Germline CDR1 and CDR2: SEHNR and FQNEAQ (reference sequence). This CDR3 has 13 amino acids. As DNA, the CDR3 is TGTGCCAGCTCGTCCGGGAGAAATCAGCCCCAGCATTTT. Its translation is CASSSGRNQPQHF.

The chain couples TRBV14 to TRBJ1-1, with 8 bases aligning to TRBD1. Per the germline V gene, CDR1 is SGHDN and CDR2 is FVKESK. This CDR3 has 13 amino acids. V lost 5 bases to trimming and J lost 5 bases; unmatched junction nucleotides: 4. CDR3 DNA: TGTGCCAGCAGCGGGACAGGTGGGACTGAAGCTTTCTTT. Amino acids: CASSGTGGTEAFF.

V and J are TRBV5-1 and TRBJ1-4; a weak D match, TRBD1 (5 bases). The CDR3 has 13 amino acids. Germline CDR1 is SGHRS and CDR2 is YFSETQ. The germline V and J ends were trimmed by 8 bases and 6 bases, with 14 bases remaining between them. CDR3 in DNA: TGCGCCAGTGCCAGGGAGGTAGATGAAAAACTGTTTTTT. As protein: CASAREVDEKLFF.

The chain links TRBV5-1 to TRBJ2-1, with 8 bases aligning to TRBD2. J lost 1 base, V lost 2 bases, and 8 bases had no gene match. The germline CDR1 and CDR2 sequences are SGHRS and YFSETQ. This CDR3 has 17 residues. For the CDR3, the DNA is TGCGCCAGCAGCTTAGGAGCGGGAGAAGGGTCCTACAATGAGCAGTTCTTC. This codes for CASSLGAGEGSYNEQFF.

The J gene is TRBJ2-7, the V gene TRBV10-1; 7 nucleotides align to TRBD1. There are 14 residues in the CDR3. Trimming took 8 bases from V and 3 from J; bases not matched to a gene: 10. Germline V lookup: CDR1 WNHNN, CDR2 SYGVQD (reference sequence). DNA of the CDR3: TGCGCCAGCTCTCCCGGGACAGAGTTCTACGAGCAGTACTTC. Residues: CASSPGTEFYEQYF.

This clone occurred a few times. The J gene is TRBJ1-1, the V gene TRBV19; the D gene is possibly TRBD1 (5 bases). Looked up from germline, CDR1 is LNHDA and CDR2 is SQIVND (reference sequence). This CDR3 has 15 residues. The V gene lost 7 bases and the J gene lost 4 bases, with 19 bases spanning the gap. The CDR3, as DNA: TGTGCCAGTAATGTCTTTGGGGGGGAGACCACTGAAGCTTTCTTT. Encoded protein: CASNVFGGETTEAFF.

The V call is TRBV6-1, the J call TRBJ1-1; no reliable D call. Per germline, CDR1 MNHNS and CDR2 SASEGT. The CDR3 is 15 amino acids. Trimming removed 2 bases from V and 0 bases from J, with 10 bases in between. CDR3 sequence (DNA): TGTGCCAGCAGTGAATTGAGACAATTGAACACTGAAGCTTTCTTT. Amino acid sequence: CASSELRQLNTEAFF.

The rearrangement uses TRBV5-8 and TRBJ2-2, with TRBD2 identical over 7 bases. From germline, CDR1 is SGHTS and CDR2 YDEGEE. V lost 0 bases and J lost 4; bases outside the gene matches: 6. This CDR3 has 16 amino acids. The CDR3 is CASSLGLAEGTGELFF. CDR3 nucleotide sequence: TGTGCCAGCAGCTTGGGGCTAGCGGAAGGCACCGGGGAGCTGTTTTTT.

The rearrangement joins TRBV4-2 to TRBJ2-7, with D maybe TRBD2 (7 bases). Trimming cost V 3 bases and J 2 bases, with 17 bases left between them. CDR3 length: 16 amino acids. CDR1 is LGHNA, CDR2 YNFKEQ, per germline. Here the CDR3 DNA reads TGTGCCAGCAGCCATGGGGGGGGCCCCACTCCCTACGAGCAGTACTTC. It translates to CASSHGGGPTPYEQYF.

The chain employs TRBV6-1 and TRBJ2-7, with a possible D match to TRBD1 (5 bases). The germline V gene encodes CDR1 MNHNS and CDR2 SASEGT. The V and J ends lost 1 base and 2 bases respectively, with 9 bases between them. The CDR3 is made up of 14 amino acids. This chain's CDR3 is CASSEVPGTYEQYF. CDR3 nucleotide sequence: TGTGCCAGCAGTGAAGTACCAGGGACCTACGAGCAGTACTTC.

The V call is TRBV7-9, the J call TRBJ1-6, with 8 bases aligning to TRBD1. The CDR3 runs to 16 residues. V was pared by 5 bases and J by 10 bases, with 13 bases of the junction left unmatched. Germline V CDR1 and CDR2: SEHNR, FQNEAQ (reference sequence). The CDR3 is CASSLGLRQGNSPLHF. The CDR3 coding sequence is TGTGCCAGCAGCCTTGGTCTCCGACAGGGGAACTCACCCCTCCACTTT.

The chain uses TRBV6-1 and TRBJ2-7; possible D gene TRBD1, 6 bases. V was trimmed by 4 bases and J by 4 bases, leaving 14 bases between them. Per germline, CDR1 MNHNS and CDR2 SASEGT. This CDR3 is built from 14 residues. CDR3 sequence reads: CASSVEQGRYEQYF. The CDR3 bases are TGTGCCAGCAGTGTCGAACAGGGCAGGTACGAGCAGTACTTC.

The chain recombines TRBV9 with TRBJ1-2; possible D gene TRBD1, 5 bases. Germline loops: CDR1 SGDLS, CDR2 YYNGEE. Trimming took off 4 bases at V and 3 bases at J, with 7 bases between the two ends. There are 12 residues in the CDR3. The CDR3: CASSTTDYGYTF. The CDR3 bases are TGTGCCAGCAGCACGACAGACTATGGCTACACCTTC.

The CDR3: CAQNPGQGNEQFF. CDR3 nucleotide sequence: TGTGCCCAGAACCCGGGACAGGGGAATGAGCAGTTCTTC. The chain couples TRBV30 to TRBJ2-1, with 10 bases aligning to TRBD1. Looked up from germline, CDR1 is GTSNPN and CDR2 is SVGIG (reference sequence). CDR3 size: 13 residues. With 8 bases clipped from V and 7 bases from J, the junction kept 8 bases outside the gene matches.

The V and J genes are TRBV5-1 and TRBJ2-3; 11 bases agree with TRBD2. The CDR3 is made up of 17 amino acids. Trimming removed 3 bases from V and 2 bases from J; junction bases left unmatched: 8. The germline gives CDR1 SGHRS, CDR2 YFSETQ. CDR3 amino acids: CASSSRLAGGPTDTQYF. CDR3 bases: TGCGCCAGCAGCTCCCGTCTAGCGGGGGGTCCCACAGATACGCAGTATTTT.

The chain couples TRBV9 to TRBJ2-2; D remains ambiguous. Germline CDR1 reads SGDLS; CDR2 reads YYNGEE. The V and J ends lost 3 bases and 6 bases respectively, with 9 bases between them. CDR3 length: 13 residues. CDR3 region: CASSDRLPGELFF. The CDR3 DNA reads as TGTGCCAGCAGCGACAGATTACCCGGGGAGCTGTTTTTT.

The J gene is TRBJ1-4, the V gene TRBV7-8, with TRBD1 matching over 9 bases. CDR1 is SGHVS and CDR2 is FQNEAQ in the germline V gene. The J segment lost 8 bases and the V segment lost 8 bases, leaving 9 bases of the junction unmatched. This CDR3 has 14 residues. The CDR3 sequence is CASSNRGRGEKLFF. The DNA of the CDR3 is TGTGCCAGCTCGAACAGGGGGCGAGGGGAAAAACTGTTTTTT. Combining the CDR3 with reference TRBV7-8 and TRBJ1-4 gives the whole variable domain GAGVSQSPRYKVAKRGQDVALRCDPISGHVSLFWYQQALGQGPEFLTYFQNEAQLDKSGLPSDRFFAERPEGSVSTLKIQRTQQEDSAVYLCASSNRGRGEKLFFGSGTQLSVL.